A single T cell receptor (beta chain) is shown here with its context. Only in-frame clones appear in the TCRdb table, and some are missing; sequencing was by immunoSEQ multiplex PCR. The sample lists more than 65,000 clones, around 89% occurring once. In germline, CDR1 is LNHDA, CDR2 SQIVND (reference sequence). This CDR3 contains 15 residues. V was pared by 4 bases and J by 4 bases, with 16 bases between. The data were obtained in a study of OX40 agonist ivuxolimab in advanced cancers. The J gene is TRBJ1-1, the V gene TRBV19, with a weak D call TRBD1 (6 bases). The sequenced sample was CD4+ or CD8+ T cells sorted from blood, obtained in a trial of the OX40 agonist ivuxolimab. The sequence was collected from an adult with an advanced solid tumor such as melanoma, head and neck, liver or kidney cancer. CDR3 coding DNA: TGTGCCAGTAGTAATGGGCCCGGCAGGGGCACTGAAGCTTTCTTT. It yields the protein CASSNGPGRGTEAFF.